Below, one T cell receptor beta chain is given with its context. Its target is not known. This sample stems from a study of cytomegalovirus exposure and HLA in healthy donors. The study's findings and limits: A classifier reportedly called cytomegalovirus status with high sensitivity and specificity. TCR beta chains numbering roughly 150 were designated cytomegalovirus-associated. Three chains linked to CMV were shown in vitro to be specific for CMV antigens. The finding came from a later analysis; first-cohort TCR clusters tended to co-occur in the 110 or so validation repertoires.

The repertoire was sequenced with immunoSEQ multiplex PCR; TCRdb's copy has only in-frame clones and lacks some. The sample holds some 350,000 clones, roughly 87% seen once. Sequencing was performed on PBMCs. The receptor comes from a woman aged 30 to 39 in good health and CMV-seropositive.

The CDR3 coding sequence is TGTGCCAGCAGTGACAGGGGGGGTCCCCTCCACTTT. Translating it yields CASSDRGGPLHF. V and J are TRBV6-4 and TRBJ1-6; maybe TRBD1 (6 bases). The CDR3 sequence is 12 residues long. Trimming shortened V by 2 bases and J by 13 bases, and 9 bases separated the two germline ends. Germline CDR1 is MRHNA and CDR2 is SNTAGT.